Each of the 20 T cell receptor beta chains below was sequenced from the same sample in a study of blood T cell repertoires in COVID-19. This table comes from immunoSEQ multiplex PCR, and its TCRdb copy is limited to in-frame clones, with some not included. This sample carries roughly 250,000 clones, approximately 90% of them seen once, and the ten largest clones take 0.87%. The sequenced sample was PBMCs or T cells enriched from blood (not recorded which). Every receptor here comes from a man aged 45-65 years who had been exposed to COVID-19.

J is TRBJ1-3 and V is TRBV9; a possible D gene is TRBD1 (5 bases). This CDR3 is built from 14 residues. V was pared by 4 bases and J by 4 bases, with 12 bases between. Germline-derived CDR1 and CDR2 are SGDLS and YYNGEE. The CDR3 loop is CASSSGLAGNTIYF. CDR3 coding DNA: TGTGCCAGCAGCTCGGGACTAGCAGGAAACACCATATATTTT.

This clone turned up a few times. The V call is TRBV23-1, the J call TRBJ1-2; D possibly corresponds to TRBD1 (5 bases). TRBV23-1 is treated as an ORF (open reading frame) with a function not yet certain. The CDR3 totals 15 residues. Between the trimmed V and J ends, which lost 0 bases and 4 bases, there was a span of 12 bases. CDR3 in amino acids: CASSQSGSGFYGYTF. In DNA, the CDR3 is TGCGCCAGCAGTCAATCAGGATCAGGGTTCTATGGCTACACCTTC.

This rearrangement joins TRBV29-1 to TRBJ2-7, with 8 bases that match TRBD1. V trimming: 4 bases; J trimming: 0 bases; junction bases outside the gene matches: 5. The germline gives CDR1 SQVTM, CDR2 ANQGSEA. CDR3 length: 14 residues. The CDR3 here is CSVVPGGSSYEQYF. DNA for the CDR3: TGCAGCGTTGTGCCAGGGGGCTCCTCCTACGAGCAGTACTTC.

The count of this clone is one. This chain uses TRBV28 with TRBJ1-1; TRBD1 matches at 7 bases. Per the germline V gene, CDR1 is MDHEN and CDR2 is SYDVKM. The CDR3 has 11 amino acids. Unmatched junction bases numbered 4, after V lost 7 bases and J lost 8 bases. The CDR3 coding sequence is TGTGCCAGCACCGAAGGGGGCGAAGCTTTCTTT. Protein: CASTEGGEAFF.

The chain is built from TRBV12-3 or TRBV12-4 and TRBJ2-1; maybe TRBD2 (6 bases). V was trimmed by 5 bases and J by 7 bases, leaving 12 bases between them. This CDR3 contains 13 residues. CDR3 sequence (DNA): TGTGCCAGCAGTCCACTGGGGAGGAATGAGCAGTTCTTC. This translates into CASSPLGRNEQFF.

The gene calls are TRBV30 and TRBJ1-1; a possible D gene is TRBD1 (5 bases). The V gene's germline CDR1 is GTSNPN and CDR2 SVGIG (reference sequence). Deletions cut 6 bases from V and 5 bases from J, with 16 bases between. The CDR3 sequence is 13 residues long. CDR3 bases: TGTGCCTGCCATTCGGGGGGGAGGACTGAAGCTTTCTTT. This codes for CACHSGGRTEAFF.

V usage is TRBV7-9 and J usage is TRBJ1-2; 7 bases align to TRBD1. The trim removed 6 bases at V and 7 bases at J, leaving 11 bases unmatched. CDR1 is SEHNR and CDR2 is FQNEAQ in the germline V gene (reference sequence). This CDR3 is built from 14 residues. In DNA, the CDR3 is TGTGCCAGCAGTGCCGGGACAGCATGGTTTGGCTACACCTTC. It specifies CASSAGTAWFGYTF. Full variable domain (missing parts from reference TRBV7-9 and TRBJ1-2): DTGVSQNPRHKITKRGQNVTFRCDPISEHNRLYWYRQTLGQGPEFLTYFQNEAQLEKSRLLSDRFSAERPKGSFSTLEIQRTEQGDSAMYLCASSAGTAWFGYTFGSGTRLTVV.

Notes on this clone: The sample has other DNA sequences that encode this CDR3 too. V gene TRBV5-1 combines with J gene TRBJ2-5; unclear D gene. The CDR3 spans 13 residues. The germline V gene has CDR1 SGHRS and CDR2 YFSETQ. V lost 0 bases to trimming and J lost 1 base, with 4 bases between them. The CDR3 bases are TGCGCCAGCAGCTTGGGACTCCAAGAGACCCAGTACTTC. Translation: CASSLGLQETQYF.

CDR3 nucleotide sequence: TGTGCCAGTAGCCGACTAGCGGGGCCCGGGGAGCTGTTTTTT. Amino acids: CASSRLAGPGELFF. The chain joins TRBV19 to TRBJ2-2, with 11 bases that match TRBD2. Looked up from germline, CDR1 is LNHDA and CDR2 is SQIVND (reference sequence). Unmatched junction bases numbered 3, after V lost 6 bases and J lost 6 bases. The CDR3 runs to 14 residues.

This clone appeared a single time. The rearrangement joins TRBV5-6 to TRBJ2-3; 10 nucleotides line up with TRBD2. From germline, CDR1 is SGHDT and CDR2 YYEEEE. CDR3 length: 16 residues. Trimming cost V 3 bases and J 3 bases; bases outside gene matches: 7. The CDR3 sequence is CASSWGLAGVTDTQYF. In nucleotides, the CDR3 is TGTGCCAGCAGCTGGGGTCTAGCGGGGGTAACAGATACGCAGTATTTT. Filled out from reference TRBV5-6 and TRBJ2-3, the complete variable domain reads DAGVTQSPTHLIKTRGQQVTLRCSPKSGHDTVSWYQQALGQGPQFIFQYYEEEERQRGNFPDRFSGHQFPNYSSELNVNALLLGDSALYLCASSWGLAGVTDTQYFGPGTRLTVL.

This clone was observed at least ten times. V gene TRBV9 combines with J gene TRBJ1-5; D gene unclear. Looked up from germline, CDR1 is SGDLS and CDR2 is YYNGEE. This CDR3 has 13 amino acids. Trimming cost V 0 bases and J 6 bases, with 7 bases left between them. The CDR3 is CASSVDPGQPQHF. For the CDR3, the DNA is TGTGCCAGCAGCGTAGATCCCGGTCAGCCCCAGCATTTT.

In this sample, this clone turned up once. This chain links TRBV28 with TRBJ2-5; 9 bases agree with TRBD1. Germline lookup yields CDR1 MDHEN and CDR2 SYDVKM. V lost 2 bases and J lost 4; bases outside the gene matches: 5. The CDR3 is 15 amino acids. The CDR3 sequence is CASSLRDRDRETQYF. The DNA of the CDR3 is TGTGCCAGCAGTTTACGGGACAGGGATCGAGAGACCCAGTACTTC.

In its sample, this clone was seen once. The J gene is TRBJ1-4, the V gene TRBV10-1; D is unresolved. The germline CDR1 and CDR2 sequences are WNHNN and SYGVQD (reference sequence). The ends were cut back, 7 bases at V and 4 bases at J, with 19 bases in the middle. The length of the CDR3 is 16 residues. The CDR3 DNA is TGCGCCAGCATGGCAGACTTCTTAAATAGTAATGAAAAACTGTTTTTT. Translating gives CASMADFLNSNEKLFF.

This clone appeared a few times. V is TRBV7-2 and J is TRBJ1-2, with D unclear. CDR1 and CDR2 from the germline V gene are SGHTA and FQGNSA. Trimming shortened V by 2 bases and J by 4 bases, and 11 bases separated the two germline ends. The CDR3 sequence is 14 residues long. CDR3 sequence: CASSLYTEGYGYTF. The CDR3 DNA sequence: TGTGCCAGCAGCTTATACACGGAGGGCTATGGCTACACCTTC.

The chain carries TRBV27 and TRBJ1-1, with no clear D. CDR3 length equals 14 residues. The germline V and J ends were trimmed by 3 bases and 4 bases, with 12 bases remaining between them. Germline values: CDR1 MNHEY, CDR2 SMNVEV (reference sequence). The CDR3 loop reads CASSFGVLGTEAFF. The CDR3 nucleotides are TGTGCCAGCAGTTTCGGGGTCCTAGGCACTGAAGCTTTCTTT.

The rearrangement uses TRBV2 and TRBJ1-1; TRBD1 matches 8 bases. J lost 5 bases, V lost 10 bases, and 6 bases had no gene match. Germline loops: CDR1 SNHLY, CDR2 FYNNEI. This CDR3 region has 12 residues. The chain's CDR3 is CATEDRVTEAFF. For the CDR3, the DNA is TGTGCCACCGAGGACAGGGTTACTGAAGCTTTCTTT.

The chain uses TRBV5-6 and TRBJ1-1; D not certain. V lost 7 bases to trimming and J lost 3 bases, with 10 bases between them. CDR3 length: 12 amino acids. Germline V CDR1 and CDR2: SGHDT, YYEEEE. CDR3 coding DNA: TGTGCCAGCCAACTTTGGTACACTGAAGCTTTCTTT. Translation gives CASQLWYTEAFF.

This clone was seen just once. The V gene is TRBV19, the J gene TRBJ2-7; unclear D gene. Germline assignment: CDR1 LNHDA and CDR2 SQIVND (reference sequence). The CDR3 sequence is 14 residues long. V was cut by 6 bases and J by 2 bases, with 14 bases left in between. The CDR3 DNA reads TGTGCCAGTAGACGATCTGCCGGTACCTACGAGCAGTACGTC. Encoded protein: CASRRSAGTYEQYV.

This clone has a single count. The chain carries TRBV19 and TRBJ2-5; TRBD1 matches 8 bases. Germline assignment: CDR1 LNHDA and CDR2 SQIVND (reference sequence). The length of the CDR3 is 14 residues. V shed 7 bases and J 1 base; nucleotides not matched to a gene: 5. CDR3 region: CASTRDRTQETQYF. The DNA of the CDR3 is TGTGCCAGTACTAGGGACAGGACCCAAGAGACCCAGTACTTC.

CDR3 in DNA: TGTGCCAGCACCGGGGGGCGCGTCTATGGCTACACCTTC. Translating gives CASTGGRVYGYTF. This chain uses TRBV28 with TRBJ1-2; a weak D match, TRBD1 (6 bases). V was cut by 7 bases and J by 4 bases, with 13 bases left in between. CDR3 length equals 13 residues. Germline loops: CDR1 MDHEN, CDR2 SYDVKM.